A selection of T cell receptor beta chains follows, all from one sample in a study of beta chain features in type 1 diabetes. TCRdb's table, derived via immunoSEQ multiplex PCR, lists solely in-frame clones and lacks some. The sample lists roughly 160,000 clones; 6.5% to 8.5% were seen once. Sequencing was carried out using central memory CD4+ T cells from blood. These receptors were obtained from a woman aged 18-35 years with type 1 diabetes. Both conserved end residues are trimmed from each CDR3. Each record gives: V gene, J gene, clone size, CDR3 protein. Clone size is given for some rows only: seen once, a few or many times, or a class if the clone is expanded.

TRBV9	TRBJ2-3	.	ASNARGGSTDTQY
TRBV6-5	TRBJ2-7	.	ASSYDRDYEQY
TRBV6-5	TRBJ1-5	.	ASSTGTGVSPQH
TRBV18	TRBJ2-5	few	ASSRGGQEY
TRBV30	TRBJ2-1	few	AWSVPGSYNEQF
TRBV29-1	TRBJ1-2	.	SVELGAYNYGYT
TRBV7-2	TRBJ1-2	few	ASSLKWGQRDGYT
TRBV28	TRBJ1-5	few	ASQGSNQPQH
TRBV4-2	TRBJ2-7	few	ASSAGTSGYEQY
TRBV7-8	TRBJ2-2	.	ASSLRTGMNGELF
TRBV7-2	TRBJ1-2	few	ASSPRQGAYGYT
TRBV6-5	TRBJ2-7	few	ASFQGAAYEQY
TRBV5-1	TRBJ2-7	.	ASSLIGIVYEQY
TRBV30	TRBJ1-5	.	AWSITGGQPQH
TRBV18	TRBJ2-6	few	ASSPDTANVLT
TRBV4-3	TRBJ2-7	few	ASSHEIPGQGGNEQY
TRBV28	TRBJ2-1	many	ASSVSGRSNEQF
TRBV7-9	TRBJ2-6	.	ATRASGANVLT
TRBV27	TRBJ1-1	few	ASSLWGGNTEAF
TRBV7-9	TRBJ2-7	few	ASSLERAGPGGQY
TRBV5-4	TRBJ1-2	.	ASSLTPTNYGYT
TRBV5-1	TRBJ2-7	.	ASSMDSISYEQY
TRBV10-2	TRBJ1-6	.	ASNPGTAYNSPLH
TRBV5-1	TRBJ2-1	.	ASRLPGQGENEQF
TRBV28	TRBJ2-7	.	ASRRTRNEQY
TRBV12-5	TRBJ2-6	few	ASGLTGQGTGANVLT
TRBV7-8	TRBJ1-1	.	ASSLNEAMNTEAF
TRBV28	TRBJ2-7	.	ASSPLGGGTTTYEQY
TRBV6-5	TRBJ2-5	.	ASSYAAGGETQY
TRBV2	TRBJ2-3	few	ASSEGPGRGADTQY
TRBV18	TRBJ2-4	.	ASSPRSRENIQY
TRBV7-2	TRBJ1-2	few	ASSSVVGGGYT
TRBV20-1	TRBJ2-7	few	SPLRQYEQY
TRBV18	TRBJ2-7	few	ASSPDRGQEY
TRBV11-2	TRBJ2-5	few	ASSTERGGETQY
TRBV18	TRBJ1-5	.	ASSGGTDPNQPQH
TRBV7-2	TRBJ2-7	.	ASSVAANYEQY
TRBV14	TRBJ2-5	few	ASSRNDKRADQETQY
TRBV4-1	TRBJ2-2	.	ASSQDVEDRITGELF
TRBV7-2	TRBJ2-4	.	ASSYVRGIQY
TRBV23-1	TRBJ2-3	few	ASSQSGQGPTPFTDTQY
TRBV6-4	TRBJ2-5	few	ASSGQPQETQY
TRBV7-2	TRBJ2-1	few	ASSLAPSGVYNEQF
TRBV9	TRBJ2-1	few	ASSAVTSGRYEQF
TRBV7-8	TRBJ2-1	.	ASSLIRREDEQF
TRBV25-1	.	.	ASSGSGGASYEQY
TRBV29-1	TRBJ2-1	.	SVVELAGSYNEQF
TRBV28	TRBJ2-3	.	ASSFAGRGTDTQY
TRBV7-2	TRBJ2-3	few	ASSLRSGSLADTQY
TRBV7-9	TRBJ1-2	many	ASSQDSNYGYT
TRBV28	TRBJ2-5	.	ASTPGIQETQY
TRBV2	TRBJ2-1	few	ASALNNEQF
TRBV5-6	TRBJ2-5	.	ASSLRGNQETQY
TRBV4-1	TRBJ2-7	.	ASSQSSARGGPEQY
TRBV5-1	TRBJ2-3	.	ASSVGTSGSTADTQY
TRBV29-1	TRBJ2-2	few	SVAKGQGIGGELF
TRBV29-1	.	few	SARGQGSSYEQY
TRBV2	TRBJ2-7	.	ASSGNRGGPNEQY
TRBV29-1	TRBJ2-7	.	SVDLGAGGVYEQY